Presented here are 26 T cell receptor beta chains from one specimen sequenced in a study of blood T cell repertoires in COVID-19. TCRdb's table, derived via immunoSEQ multiplex PCR, lists solely in-frame clones and lacks some. The sample has roughly 440,000 clones; approximately 89% are singletons. What was sequenced was peripheral blood. These receptor sequences come from a woman in her forties or fifties with COVID-19, enrolled during active disease.

J is TRBJ1-2 and V is TRBV14, with D hard to call. Deletions cut 5 bases from V and 6 bases from J, with 13 bases between. CDR3 length: 13 residues. Germline CDR1 SGHDN, CDR2 FVKESK. The CDR3 DNA reads as TGTGCCAGCAGCTTGGGCGTCCACAATGGCTACACCTTC. It encodes CASSLGVHNGYTF.

The chain is built from TRBV3-1 (or the pseudogene TRBV3-2) and TRBJ1-1; the D is unclear. V gave up 4 bases and J gave up 3 bases, with 6 bases separating them. This CDR3 contains 12 residues. Per germline, CDR1 LGHDT and CDR2 YNNKEL (reference sequence). The CDR3 sequence: CASSRSDTEAFF. The CDR3 DNA is TGTGCCAGCAGCCGTTCGGACACTGAAGCTTTCTTT.

J is TRBJ1-2 and V is TRBV5-1; 7 nucleotides align to TRBD1. CDR3 length: 14 amino acids. Unmatched junction bases numbered 1, after V lost 1 base and J lost 1 base. Germline CDR1 reads SGHRS; CDR2 reads YFSETQ. CDR3 DNA sequence: TGCGCCAGCAGCTTGACAGGGGTTAACTATGGCTACACCTTC. Translated, it gives CASSLTGVNYGYTF.

The chain is built from TRBV27 and TRBJ1-2, with D maybe TRBD1 (5 bases). Germline values: CDR1 MNHEY, CDR2 SMNVEV (reference sequence). The CDR3 covers 14 residues. Deletions cut 4 bases from V and 3 bases from J, with 12 bases between. The CDR3 coding sequence is TGTGCCAGCAGTTATCGGGGAGGGGACTATGGCTACACCTTC. It specifies CASSYRGGDYGYTF.

About this clone: The same CDR3 can be traced to other DNA sequences in this sample. The J gene is TRBJ1-1, the V gene TRBV29-1, with TRBD1 matching over 7 bases. Germline V CDR1 and CDR2: SQVTM, ANQGSEA. J gave up 5 bases and V 3 bases, and 6 bases lay outside the gene matches. CDR3 length: 13 amino acids. CDR3 in DNA: TGCAGCGTTGAGGAGGGGGCGGGGACTGAAGCTTTCTTT. Encoded protein: CSVEEGAGTEAFF.

The chain carries TRBV14 and TRBJ2-5; 9 bases are a match to TRBD1. The CDR3 has 13 residues. Germline V gene lookup returns CDR1 SGHDN and CDR2 FVKESK. V shed 4 bases, J shed 5 bases, and the junction held 2 bases outside the gene matches. The CDR3 loop reads CASSRDRGETQYF. The CDR3 DNA reads as TGTGCCAGCAGCCGAGACAGGGGGGAGACCCAGTACTTC.

The chain employs TRBV27 and TRBJ1-1, with 8 bases matching TRBD1. The CDR3 totals 12 residues. V shed 6 bases, J shed 5 bases, and the junction held 2 bases outside the gene matches. CDR1 and CDR2 (germline): MNHEY, SMNVEV (reference sequence). The CDR3 DNA reads as TGTGCCAGCAGGCGGACAGGGACTGAAGCTTTCTTT. Amino acid sequence: CASRRTGTEAFF.

The chain employs TRBV5-1 and TRBJ2-3; 9 bases match TRBD2. This CDR3 has 18 amino acids. Germline-derived CDR1 and CDR2 are SGHRS and YFSETQ. V lost 4 bases to trimming and J lost 3 bases; unmatched junction nucleotides: 15. The CDR3: CASSPQPLGGGATDTQYF. The DNA for the CDR3 is TGCGCCAGCAGCCCACAGCCCTTGGGCGGGGGGGCTACAGATACGCAGTATTTT.

This clone was seen just once. The chain has TRBV5-5 and TRBJ1-4; D is ambiguous. The germline V gene has CDR1 SGHKS and CDR2 YYEKEE (reference sequence). This CDR3 region has 15 residues. Trimming took off 4 bases at V and 7 bases at J, with 17 bases between the two ends. The CDR3 DNA follows: TGTGCCAGCAGCATCGGACGGACGGGAGGTGAAAAACTGTTTTTT. Translated: CASSIGRTGGEKLFF.

The CDR3 DNA is TGTGCCAGCAGCGGGGGAATAAATGATGGCTACACCTTC. It encodes CASSGGINDGYTF. The chain is built from TRBV12-3 or TRBV12-4 and TRBJ1-2, with TRBD1 as a possible D gene (5 bases). Trimming took 6 bases from V and 6 from J, leaving 14 bases between them. CDR3 size: 13 residues.

The chain carries TRBV30 and TRBJ2-7; 8 bases line up with TRBD2. This CDR3 is built from 15 residues. Germline V gene data show CDR1 as GTSNPN and CDR2 as SVGIG (reference sequence). With V trimmed by 0 bases and J by 2 bases, 6 bases remained unmatched. DNA for the CDR3: TGTGCCTGGAGTGTAAGAGGGACTAGGGCCTACGAGCAGTACTTC. It specifies CAWSVRGTRAYEQYF.

The J gene is TRBJ1-4, the V gene TRBV5-1, with TRBD1 matching 8 bases. Trimming cost V 4 bases and J 8 bases; bases outside gene matches: 13. The germline CDR1 and CDR2 sequences are SGHRS and YFSETQ. CDR3 length: 16 residues. This chain's CDR3 is CASSSQPGGRVEKLFF. The CDR3 bases are TGCGCCAGCAGCAGCCAACCAGGGGGCAGGGTGGAAAAACTGTTTTTT.

V gene TRBV4-1 combines with J gene TRBJ1-1; the D is unclear. Germline V gene data show CDR1 as MGHRA and CDR2 as YSYEKL. Deletions cut 7 bases from V and 1 base from J, with 22 bases between. This CDR3 spans 17 amino acids. This CDR3 reads CASTPRLKAMTNTEAFF. The CDR3 DNA reads as TGCGCCAGCACCCCTAGGTTGAAGGCGATGACGAACACTGAAGCTTTCTTT.

This clone was seen just once. The chain uses TRBV5-1 and TRBJ1-1; D is unresolved. V lost 0 bases to trimming and J lost 1 base, with 10 bases between them. In germline, CDR1 is SGHRS, CDR2 YFSETQ. The CDR3 runs 15 residues. CDR3: CASSLAVLTNTEAFF. DNA for the CDR3: TGCGCCAGCAGCTTGGCCGTCCTAACGAACACTGAAGCTTTCTTT.

The chain couples TRBV20-1 to TRBJ2-3; no clear D gene. The V gene lost 3 bases and the J gene lost 0 bases, with 7 bases spanning the gap. The CDR3 is made up of 13 amino acids. Germline V gene lookup returns CDR1 DFQATT and CDR2 SNEGSKA (reference sequence). The CDR3 reads CSASWASTDTQYF. CDR3 nucleotide sequence: TGCAGTGCTAGTTGGGCTAGCACAGATACGCAGTATTTT.

The V and J genes are TRBV6-6 and TRBJ1-1, with a tentative D call TRBD1 (5 bases). This CDR3 is 14 amino acids long. Germline-derived CDR1 and CDR2 are MNHNY and SVGAGI (reference sequence). With 6 bases removed from V and 1 base from J, the gap between germline ends came to 12 bases. The CDR3, as DNA: TGTGCCAGCAGAAGGGGATCGGGGAACACTGAAGCTTTCTTT. Its protein product is CASRRGSGNTEAFF.

This sequence joins TRBV6-5 and TRBJ1-4; no clear D gene. This CDR3 contains 14 residues. Germline lookup yields CDR1 MNHEY and CDR2 SVGAGI. Trimming removed 5 bases at V and 5 bases at J, with 12 bases between. This chain's CDR3 is CASSLYPTNEKLFF. The CDR3 coding sequence is TGTGCCAGCAGTCTGTACCCTACCAATGAAAAACTGTTTTTT.

The genes are TRBV2 and TRBJ2-1; possible D gene TRBD2, 6 bases. Germline-derived CDR1 and CDR2 are SNHLY and FYNNEI. This CDR3 is 8 amino acids long. Trimming stripped 8 bases from V and 15 bases from J, with 8 bases between. CDR3 in DNA: TGTGCCAGCGCGGGGCGGTTCTTC. It encodes CASAGRFF.

The chain recombines TRBV30 with TRBJ1-2; 8 bases line up with TRBD1. CDR3 length: 14 amino acids. CDR1 is GTSNPN, CDR2 SVGIG, per germline (reference sequence). The CDR3, as DNA: TGTGCTTCGGACAGGGCCATCCCTAACTATGGCTACACCTTC. It yields the protein CASDRAIPNYGYTF.

The gene calls are TRBV5-1 and TRBJ2-2, with D perhaps matching TRBD2 (6 bases). The germline V gene encodes CDR1 SGHRS and CDR2 YFSETQ. The CDR3 runs 15 residues. V lost 0 bases and J lost 5, with 11 bases in between. The CDR3 DNA follows: TGCGCCAGCAGCTTGGAGGCGGGAACGACCGGGGAGCTGTTTTTT. This translates into CASSLEAGTTGELFF.

The gene calls are TRBV3-1 (or the pseudogene TRBV3-2) and TRBJ1-2; 9 bases align to TRBD1. The germline V gene encodes CDR1 LGHDT and CDR2 YNNKEL (reference sequence). J gave up 6 bases and V 3 bases, and 5 bases lay outside the gene matches. The CDR3 consists of 14 residues. CDR3 protein: CASSQAGTGHGYTF. DNA for the CDR3: TGTGCCAGCAGCCAGGCCGGGACAGGGCATGGCTACACCTTC.

This sequence joins TRBV4-1 and TRBJ2-1; D gene ambiguous. Per the germline V gene, CDR1 is MGHRA and CDR2 is YSYEKL. The V end was cut by 4 bases, the J end by 8 bases, with 12 bases between. This CDR3 region has 13 residues. CDR3 nucleotides: TGCGCCAGCAGCCCCACTCTCACCCATGAGCAGTTCTTC. Protein product: CASSPTLTHEQFF.

Only one count was recorded for this clone. CDR3 in amino acids: CASSLGAAGSYEQYF. Here the CDR3 DNA reads TGTGCCAGCAGCTTAGGGGCAGCAGGCTCCTACGAGCAGTACTTC. J is TRBJ2-7 and V is TRBV11-2; D not resolved. Trimming left V 1 base short and J 0 bases short, with 10 bases between. This CDR3 comprises 15 residues. From germline, CDR1 is SGHAT and CDR2 FQNNGV.

The chain links TRBV28 to TRBJ1-2; D may be TRBD1 (5 bases). V was cut by 6 bases and J by 8 bases, with 10 bases left in between. The CDR3 runs to 11 residues. Per germline, CDR1 MDHEN and CDR2 SYDVKM. CDR3 in DNA: TGTGCCAGCAGGCTAGGGGTAGGCTACACCTTC. Protein sequence: CASRLGVGYTF.

This clone was observed once. The chain carries TRBV6-5 and TRBJ2-3; the D gene is possibly TRBD2 (7 bases). The CDR3 has 14 residues. The V end lost 8 bases, the J end lost 2 bases, and 14 bases lay between the germline ends. Per the germline V gene, CDR1 is MNHEY and CDR2 is SVGAGI. As DNA, the CDR3 is TGTGCCAGCCGGCGGGCGGGGGCCACAGATACGCAGTATTTT. This codes for CASRRAGATDTQYF.

CDR3 DNA: TGTGCCAGCACCGACAATGGGCGCCAGCCCCAGCATTTT. Protein sequence: CASTDNGRQPQHF. The J gene is TRBJ1-5, the V gene TRBV12-3 or TRBV12-4, with D hard to call. This CDR3 comprises 13 residues. Trimming shortened V by 7 bases and J by 7 bases, and 14 bases separated the two germline ends.